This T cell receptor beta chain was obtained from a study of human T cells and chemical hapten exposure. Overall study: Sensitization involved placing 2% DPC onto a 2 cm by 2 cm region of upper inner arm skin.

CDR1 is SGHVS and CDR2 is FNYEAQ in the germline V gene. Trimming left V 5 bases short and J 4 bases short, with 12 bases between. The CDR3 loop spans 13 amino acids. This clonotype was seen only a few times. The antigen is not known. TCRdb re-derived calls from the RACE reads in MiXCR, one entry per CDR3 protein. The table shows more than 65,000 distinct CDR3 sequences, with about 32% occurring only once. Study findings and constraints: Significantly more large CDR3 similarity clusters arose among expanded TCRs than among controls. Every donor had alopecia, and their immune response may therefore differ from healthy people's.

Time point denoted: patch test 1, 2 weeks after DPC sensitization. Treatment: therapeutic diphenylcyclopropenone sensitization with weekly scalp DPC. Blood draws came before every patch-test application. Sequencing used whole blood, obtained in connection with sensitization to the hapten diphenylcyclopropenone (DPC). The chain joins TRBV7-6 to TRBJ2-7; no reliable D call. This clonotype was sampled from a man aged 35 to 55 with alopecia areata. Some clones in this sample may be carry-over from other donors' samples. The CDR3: CASSAEPLYEQYF. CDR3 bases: TGTGCCAGCAGCGCGGAACCACTTTACGAGCAGTACTTC. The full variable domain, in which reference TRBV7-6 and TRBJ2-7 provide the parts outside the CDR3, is GAGVSQSPRYKVTKRGQDVALRCDPISGHVSLYWYRQALGQGPEFLTYFNYEAQQDKSGLPNDRFSAERPEGSISTLTIQRTEQRDSAMYRCASSAEPLYEQYFGPGTRLTVT.